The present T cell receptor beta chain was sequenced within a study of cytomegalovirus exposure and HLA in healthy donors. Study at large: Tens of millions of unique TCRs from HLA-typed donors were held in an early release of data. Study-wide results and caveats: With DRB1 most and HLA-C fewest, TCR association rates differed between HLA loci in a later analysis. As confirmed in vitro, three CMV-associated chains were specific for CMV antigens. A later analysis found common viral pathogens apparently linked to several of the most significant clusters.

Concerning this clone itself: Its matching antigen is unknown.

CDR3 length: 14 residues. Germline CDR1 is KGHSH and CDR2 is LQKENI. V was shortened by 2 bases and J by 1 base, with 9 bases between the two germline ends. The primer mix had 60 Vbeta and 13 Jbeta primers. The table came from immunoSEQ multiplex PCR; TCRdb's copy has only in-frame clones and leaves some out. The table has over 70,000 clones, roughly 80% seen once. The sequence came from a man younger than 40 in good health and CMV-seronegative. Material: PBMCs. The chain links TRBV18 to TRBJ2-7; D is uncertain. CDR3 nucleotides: TGTGCCAGCTCACCATGGCAGGAATCCTACGAGCAGTACTTC. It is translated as CASSPWQESYEQYF.